The source of this T cell receptor (beta chain) is a study of OX40 agonist ivuxolimab in advanced cancers. Profiling relied on immunoSEQ multiplex PCR, and the TCRdb table lists in-frame clones only, not all of them. The table records tens of thousands of clones, 70% to 90% of them present only once. The CDR3 has 16 residues. Trimming stripped 4 bases from V and 3 bases from J, with 16 bases between. CDR1 and CDR2 (germline): SNHLY, FYNNEI. This clone was seen a single time. The TCR was taken from an adult with an advanced solid tumor such as melanoma, head and neck, liver or kidney cancer. The specimen comprised CD4+ or CD8+ T cells sorted from blood, sampled in a trial of the OX40 agonist ivuxolimab. This chain links TRBV2 with TRBJ1-5, with D unresolved. In DNA, the CDR3 is TGTGCCAGCAGTGTTATAGGGCGACGGGCCAATCAGCCCCAGCATTTT. It yields the protein CASSVIGRRANQPQHF.